This TCR beta chain was captured in a study of T cell responses to AZD1222 COVID-19 vaccine. Study details: Second doses at about 4 or about 12 weeks were pooled.

The CDR3 length is 17 residues. From germline, CDR1 is KGHDR and CDR2 SFDVKD. Losses at the gene ends were 4 bases for V and 1 base for J; bases not matched to a gene: 4. General observations from the study: A rise in Spike-specific TCR breadth and depth followed two AZD1222 doses. Researchers report vaccine-associated CD4 TCRs spanning spike, with dominance at 160-218 and 743-854.

As to this clone: The antigen is undetermined.

Measured with immunoSEQ multiplex PCR; TCRdb has only the in-frame clones, and not every one. The table has approximately 190,000 clones, 94% seen once. The receptor's source is an adult in good health. The sample here was peripheral blood, taken on day 0 of AZD1222 vaccination. The chain couples TRBV24-1 to TRBJ2-2; 11 nucleotides agree with TRBD2. As DNA, the CDR3 is TGTGCCACCAGTGACCTCACTAGCGGGAGGAACACCGGGGAGCTGTTTTTT. Translation: CATSDLTSGRNTGELFF.